This T cell receptor beta chain was recorded in a study of cytomegalovirus exposure and HLA in healthy donors (dated by TCRdb to 2016 to 2017). Notes on the research overall: In an earlier analysis of around 540 of the donors, 276 Gb of sequence data and some 100 million unique TCR beta sequences from about 179 million T cells were reported. An early release covering some 640 HLA-typed donors comprised roughly 300 gigabases of sequencing data and around 85 million unique TCR sequences. Among the approximately 400 genotyped donors, about 85% belonged to the genetic ancestry cluster associated with self-reported Caucasian donors. The study aimed to test whether cataloging public T cell receptors could reveal signatures of past pathogen exposure. The T cell repertoires of 666 subjects were profiled by immunosequencing and related to cytomegalovirus serostatus. Besides the first cohort of 666 subjects, a separate validation cohort made up of over a hundred different subjects was used. To predict cytomegalovirus infection status, the study combined high-throughput TCR immunosequencing, statistical association of individual TCRs with disease status, and machine learning. A later analysis re-analyzed previously published TCR beta repertoires from roughly 690 donors and added high-resolution HLA genotyping to study TCR occurrence patterns. The later analysis used no new phenotypic data to find candidate immune exposures, relying instead on TCR beta sequences and their occurrence across donors. To decide whether each TCR beta V gene segment behaved as functional or pseudogenic, an earlier analysis of approximately 590 of the donors relied on high-throughput TCR beta sequencing. Alongside the repertoire data, information on donor age, sex, ethnicity and CMV serostatus was compiled. A later genetic analysis used genome-wide SNP genotypes for about 60% of the roughly 700 donors, treating that subset as a discovery cohort. Every discovery cohort repertoire had been produced on one sequencing platform. HLA typing included class I and class II loci at four-digit resolution. Typing coverage varied by locus: about 629-630 donors for A, B, C, DRB1 and DQB1; approximately 560 for DQA1; approximately 610 for DPA1; roughly 470 for DPB1. Several DR-DQ haplotypes were handled as single units for association and clustering, since linkage in the cohort was strong. On average, about 240,000 unique TCR beta nucleotide sequences were sequenced per donor among more than 350 genotyped donors of the cohort, with 15% to 20% of those sequences being non-productive.

The cohort comprised some 680 healthy bone marrow donors. At the time of sampling, every cohort member was nominally healthy, though immune exposures that went unrecorded were likely present. The donor tested CMV seronegative and was one of the 352 seronegative cohort members. A peripheral blood sample was collected from each donor, and TCR beta sequencing was performed on peripheral blood mononuclear cells. Genomic DNA extraction from the blood cell samples was performed with the Qiagen DNeasy Blood Extraction Kit. Paper-wide results and their limitations: A later analysis reported that several top co-occurrence clusters appeared linked to parvovirus B19, influenza, CMV and Epstein-Barr virus. In a later analysis, 16,951 TCR beta sequences were associated with specific HLA alleles at a false discovery rate of 0.05. When HLA alleles, especially DR and DQ, strongly co-occurred, TCR associations were difficult to assign to individual alleles. In a later genetic analysis, fewer N-insertions in productive TCRs were reported among donors in an Asian-associated ancestry cluster than the approximately 670-donor mean. In a later analysis, HLA-associated TCR beta chains were found to be more clonally expanded and to have lower generation probabilities than equally common non-associated chains. The classifier was reported to diagnose cytomegalovirus status with high specificity and sensitivity in both the original cohort and the validation cohort. Seventeen rarely observed V segments, including chromosome 9 orphons, were excluded from the earlier analysis of some 590 of the donors because counts were too low. The presence/absence analyses assumed that sequencing depth was roughly uniform across donors, and that assumption may not be true. The only immune exposure information available for the cohort was CMV serostatus. While some public TCRs were present in many individuals, most TCR sequences turned up only very rarely across donors. HLA typing was unavailable for some donors at each locus, so association tests used only the typed subset. An earlier analysis of 587 of the donors showed that most TCR beta V segments appeared in productive rearrangements either about 87% or about 30% of the time, which broadly matched IMGT annotations. The authors suggested that the approach could potentially be extended to other disease states and immunological phenotypes. A later genetic analysis associated a missense DCLRE1C variant with V-gene and J-gene trimming of TCR beta chains, and an independent cohort replicated the association. Because the 87-base-pair reads could not distinguish some IMGT-functional V segments, including TRBV6-2 and TRBV6-3, those segments were excluded. In vitro tests confirmed that three of the cytomegalovirus-associated TCR beta chains recognize cytomegalovirus antigens. The sequencing pipeline was judged likely to have produced a cluster of highly shared sequence variants as a technical artifact. A total of 164 TCR beta chains were listed by the study as associated with cytomegalovirus. In this cohort, only TCR beta chains were sequenced, and detectable features were limited by the absence of alpha or paired-chain data. In a later analysis, most CMV-associated TCR beta chains were found to appear HLA-restricted, with HLA associations seemingly driven largely by CMV exposure. A further reported finding was that TCR beta sequences accurately predicted the HLA-A and HLA-B alleles for most subjects in the first cohort. Linkage disequilibrium might explain the correlated functional status among segregating V segments, but an unknown experimental factor could not be ruled out. A later analysis found that TCR association rates varied across HLA loci, with DRB1 alleles showing the most associated TCRs and HLA-C alleles the fewest.

Receptor libraries were prepared by the immunoSEQ multiplex PCR assay. For the multiplex PCR, a mixture combining 60 forward primers for TCR Vbeta segments and 13 reverse primers for TCR Jbeta segments was used. Amplification of the CDR3 region of rearranged TCR beta genes was performed with a multiplex PCR assay on genomic DNA. On the Illumina HiSeq System, the amplified TCR beta libraries were sequenced as 87-base-pair reads. The original pipeline was this. A later analysis tallied roughly 78 million unique TCR beta chains across the 550 to 850 repertoires, and roughly 11 million of those chains were shared by two or more donors. To remove PCR and sequencing errors, raw reads were error-corrected and collapsed into unique sequences using a nearest-neighbor algorithm that merged closely related sequences. Alignment of CDR3 sequences to IMGT reference sequences was used to assign V, D and J gene segments. For a sequence to be retained, a match of at least six nucleotides was required to both a V gene segment and a J gene segment. A rearrangement counted as productive if the CDR3 had no stop codons and remained in frame with V and J, and every other rearrangement counted as non-productive. CDR3 was defined according to IMGT convention as the region running from the second conserved V-encoded cysteine to the conserved J-encoded phenylalanine. In an earlier analysis of approximately 590 of the donors, sequences lacking an unambiguous match to a single V gene segment were excluded. An earlier analysis of several hundred of the donors called V segments functional above 56.7% productive rearrangements and segregating when the between-donor standard deviation exceeded 5%. A statistical classification framework was built to diagnose cytomegalovirus status from the catalog of TCR beta chain sequences. In a later analysis, V and J genes were assigned by comparing TCR nucleotide sequences against IMGT/GENE-DB human TR gene sequences. In a later analysis, CDR3 sequences and most-parsimonious VDJ recombination scenarios were assigned using the TCRdist pipeline. In a later analysis, each TCR beta chain was defined by its CDR3 amino acid sequence together with its V-gene family, and reads without a unique V-gene family were excluded. In a later analysis, around 650 highly shared, low-generation-probability nucleotide sequences were removed to address suspected cross-contamination and a sequencing artifact. For each public chain, a later analysis derived a clonal expansion index from normalized ranks of inferred template counts within each repertoire. In a later analysis, generation probabilities were computed using a VDJ recombination model fitted to out-of-frame rearrangements, and the results were checked against IGoR. A later analysis scored TCR-TCR, TCR-HLA and TCR-CMV co-occurrence with hypergeometric tests, applying a repertoire-size bias correction to TCR pairs. A later analysis estimated false discovery rates by permuting HLA or CMV assignments 20 times. In a later analysis, co-occurring TCRs were grouped using DBSCAN, with TCRdist sequence similarity added in when clustering inside HLA-allele-positive subsets. Repertoires with fewer than 30,000 or more than 120,000 public chains were left out of co-occurrence clustering, as were a handful of repertoires with anomalous nucleotide sharing. The table comes from immuneACCESS by way of TCRdb, which keeps in-frame sequences with V and J called. Part of the clones is missing from these tables; in studies checked, under half for an unresolved V gene and the rest for unknown reasons. The V and J calls and the clone size are those of that table, but D and trimming were determined from the DNA. In all, the sample holds more than 140,000 clones, and 70% to 85% of those were seen once. In total, the top ten clones hold 1.9% of the sample.

The germline V gene specifies KGHSH as CDR1 and LQKENI as CDR2. Trimming takes 3 bases from V and 0 bases from J, and the germline ends sit 12 bases apart. Reading from cysteine to phenylalanine, the CDR3 counts 17 amino acids. Left in the record is the CDR3 DNA by itself, 51 bases read in frame from the first base. This clone has a single count. Its binding antigen is unknown. The sample holds no much larger clone one base away, and base qualities are not on file. The specimen was PBMCs. The chain uses TRBV18 and TRBJ2-6; TRBD2 is possibly the D segment (5 matching bases). The clonotype comes from a woman aged 40 to 50 in good health and CMV-seronegative. The nucleotide sequence reads TGTGCCAGCTCACCTATGACTACATACTCTGGGGCCAACGTCCTGACTTTC. It translates to CASSPMTTYSGANVLTF.